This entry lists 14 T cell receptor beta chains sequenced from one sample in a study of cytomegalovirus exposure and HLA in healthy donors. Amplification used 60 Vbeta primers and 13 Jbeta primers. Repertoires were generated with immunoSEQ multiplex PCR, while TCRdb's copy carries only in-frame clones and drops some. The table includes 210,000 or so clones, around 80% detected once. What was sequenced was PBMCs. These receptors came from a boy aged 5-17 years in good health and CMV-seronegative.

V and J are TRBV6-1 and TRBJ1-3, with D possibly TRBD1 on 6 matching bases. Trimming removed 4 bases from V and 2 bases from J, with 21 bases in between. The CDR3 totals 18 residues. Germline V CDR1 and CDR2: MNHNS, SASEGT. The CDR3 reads CASSVSGGGLTAGNTIYF. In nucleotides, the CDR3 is TGTGCCAGCAGTGTCTCGGGAGGGGGTTTGACGGCTGGAAACACCATATATTTT.

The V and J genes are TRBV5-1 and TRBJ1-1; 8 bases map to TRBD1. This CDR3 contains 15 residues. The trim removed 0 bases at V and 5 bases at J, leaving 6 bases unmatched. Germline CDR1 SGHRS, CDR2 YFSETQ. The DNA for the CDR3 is TGCGCCAGCAGCTTGGTCCAGGGGGCAAGAACTGAAGCTTTCTTT. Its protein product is CASSLVQGARTEAFF.

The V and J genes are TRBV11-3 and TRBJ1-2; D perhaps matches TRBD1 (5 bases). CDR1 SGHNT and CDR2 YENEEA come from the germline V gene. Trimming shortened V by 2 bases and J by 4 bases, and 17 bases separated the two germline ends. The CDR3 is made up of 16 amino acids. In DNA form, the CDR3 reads TGTGCCAGCAGCTTATACCCAGGGTGGAGATCCTATGGCTACACCTTC. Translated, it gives CASSLYPGWRSYGYTF.

The CDR3 sequence is CASSLGPYYYEQYF. Here the CDR3 DNA reads TGTGCCAGCAGCTTGGGACCCTACTACTACGAGCAGTACTTC. The gene calls are TRBV5-6 and TRBJ2-7, with no clear D. The CDR3 is 14 residues long. V lost 0 bases to trimming and J lost 3 bases, with 10 bases between them. The germline V gene has CDR1 SGHDT and CDR2 YYEEEE.

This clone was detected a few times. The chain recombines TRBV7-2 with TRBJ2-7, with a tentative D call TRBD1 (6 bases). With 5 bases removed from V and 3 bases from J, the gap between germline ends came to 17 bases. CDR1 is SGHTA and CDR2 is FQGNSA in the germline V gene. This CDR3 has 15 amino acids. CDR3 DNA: TGTGCCAGCAGCCGAGACAGGCTTCGGTTCTACGAGCAGTACTTC. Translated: CASSRDRLRFYEQYF.

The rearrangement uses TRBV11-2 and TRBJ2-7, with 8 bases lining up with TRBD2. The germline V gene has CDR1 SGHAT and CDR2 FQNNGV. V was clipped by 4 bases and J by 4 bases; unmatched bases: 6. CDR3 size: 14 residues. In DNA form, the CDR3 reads TGTGCCAGCAGCTCGGGGGGGGGCTCGTACGAGCAGTACTTC. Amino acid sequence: CASSSGGGSYEQYF. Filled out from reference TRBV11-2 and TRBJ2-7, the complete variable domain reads EAGVAQSPRYKIIEKRQSVAFWCNPISGHATLYWYQQILGQGPKLLIQFQNNGVVDDSQLPKDRFSAERLKGVDSTLKIQPAKLEDSAVYLCASSSGGGSYEQYFGPGTRLTVT.

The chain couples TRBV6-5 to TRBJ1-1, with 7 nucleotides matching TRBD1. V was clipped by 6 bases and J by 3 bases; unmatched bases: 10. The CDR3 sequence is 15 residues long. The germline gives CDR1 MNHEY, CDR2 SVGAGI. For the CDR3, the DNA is TGTGCCAGCAGAAGGGACAGTTGGGACGACACTGAAGCTTTCTTT. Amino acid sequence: CASRRDSWDDTEAFF.

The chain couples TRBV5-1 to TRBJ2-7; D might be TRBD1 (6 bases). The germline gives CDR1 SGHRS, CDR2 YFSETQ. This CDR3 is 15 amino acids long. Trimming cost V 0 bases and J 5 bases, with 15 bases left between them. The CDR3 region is CASSLVQGSFHEQYF. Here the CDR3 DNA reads TGCGCCAGCAGCTTGGTCCAGGGGTCTTTCCACGAGCAGTACTTC.

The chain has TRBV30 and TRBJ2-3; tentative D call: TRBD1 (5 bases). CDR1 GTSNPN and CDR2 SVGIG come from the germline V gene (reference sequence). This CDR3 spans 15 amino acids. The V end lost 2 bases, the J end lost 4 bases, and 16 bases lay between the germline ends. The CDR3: CAWSFGRRAADTQYF. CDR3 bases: TGTGCCTGGAGTTTTGGTCGCAGGGCTGCAGATACGCAGTATTTT. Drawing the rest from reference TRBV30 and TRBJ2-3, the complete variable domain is SQTIHQWPATLVQPVGSPLSLECTVEGTSNPNLYWYRQAAGRGLQLLFYSVGIGQISSEVPQNLSASRPQDRQFILSSKKLLLSDSGFYLCAWSFGRRAADTQYFGPGTRLTVL.

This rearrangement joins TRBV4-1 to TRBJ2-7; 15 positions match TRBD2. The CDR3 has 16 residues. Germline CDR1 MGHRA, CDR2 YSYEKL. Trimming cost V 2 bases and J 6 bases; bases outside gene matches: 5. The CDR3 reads CASSQRPGLAGGEQYF. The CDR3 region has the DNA TGCGCCAGCAGCCAACGTCCGGGACTAGCGGGAGGCGAGCAGTACTTC.

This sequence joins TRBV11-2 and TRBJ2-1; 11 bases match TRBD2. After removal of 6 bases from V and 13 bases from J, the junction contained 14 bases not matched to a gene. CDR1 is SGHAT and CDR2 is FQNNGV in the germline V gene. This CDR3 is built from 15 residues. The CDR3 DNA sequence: TGTGCCAGCAGTCTCAATAGCGGGAGGGCCAGGCAACAGTTCTTC. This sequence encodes CASSLNSGRARQQFF. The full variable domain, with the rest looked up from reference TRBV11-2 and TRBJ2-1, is EAGVAQSPRYKIIEKRQSVAFWCNPISGHATLYWYQQILGQGPKLLIQFQNNGVVDDSQLPKDRFSAERLKGVDSTLKIQPAKLEDSAVYLCASSLNSGRARQQFFGPGTRLTVL.

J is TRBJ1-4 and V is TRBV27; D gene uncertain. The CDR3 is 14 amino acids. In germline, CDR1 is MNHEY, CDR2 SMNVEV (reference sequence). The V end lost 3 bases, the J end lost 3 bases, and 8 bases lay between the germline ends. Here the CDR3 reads CASSFSQSNEKLFF. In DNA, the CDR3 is TGTGCCAGCAGTTTTTCCCAGTCTAATGAAAAACTGTTTTTT.

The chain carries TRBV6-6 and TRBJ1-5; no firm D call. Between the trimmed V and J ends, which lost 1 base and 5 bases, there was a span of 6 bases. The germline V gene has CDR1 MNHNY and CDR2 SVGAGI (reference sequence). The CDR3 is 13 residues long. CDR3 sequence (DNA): TGTGCCAGCAGTTACTGGGCGTATCAGCCCCAGCATTTT. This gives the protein CASSYWAYQPQHF.

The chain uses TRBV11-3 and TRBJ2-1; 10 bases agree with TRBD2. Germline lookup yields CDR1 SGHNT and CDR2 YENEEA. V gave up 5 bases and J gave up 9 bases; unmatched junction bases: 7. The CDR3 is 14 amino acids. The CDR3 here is CASSLGLAIGEQFF. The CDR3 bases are TGTGCCAGCAGCCTGGGACTAGCGATCGGTGAGCAGTTCTTC.